The entry below describes one TCR beta chain. In the original workflow: Quantification of nucleated cells was approximated via reference gene primer amplification. Assay used: immunoSEQ multiplex PCR; TCRdb lists only in-frame clones, some missing. The D gene and trimming were derived from the DNA, and the V and J assignments and clone size from that table. Of 250,000 to 300,000 clones listed, about 88% are singletons. This record comes from a study of blood T cell repertoires in COVID-19. The overall study: Acute and convalescent COVID-19 specimens originated in the United States, Italy and Spain. The cDNA or gDNA used as material had been derived from T cells, B-cell-depleted T cells, or PBMCs.

CDR1 and CDR2 (germline): MNHEY, SMNVEV (reference sequence). This CDR3 spans 16 amino acids. The V and J ends lost 5 bases and 1 base, in that order; junction bases with no gene match: 3. The source of this sequence is a young man with active or convalescent COVID-19. The chain couples TRBV27 to TRBJ2-3; 13 bases match TRBD2. Sequenced material: peripheral blood. Here the CDR3 reads CASSSGTSGGTDTQYF. In nucleotides, the CDR3 is TGTGCCAGCAGTAGCGGGACTAGCGGGGGCACAGATACGCAGTATTTT.